This entry lists 20 T cell receptor beta chains sequenced from one sample in a study of blood T cell repertoires in COVID-19. Assay used: immunoSEQ multiplex PCR; TCRdb lists only in-frame clones, some missing. The data hold around 130,000 clones, with 82% observed a single time. Sequenced material: peripheral blood. The receptors stem from a woman aged 70-85 years with acute or convalescent COVID-19.

This clone has only a few counts. The chain links TRBV9 to TRBJ1-2, with D perhaps TRBD1 (6 bases). V shed 4 bases and J shed 2 bases, with 12 bases lying between them. Germline V gene data show CDR1 as SGDLS and CDR2 as YYNGEE. The CDR3 contains 14 residues. The CDR3 DNA follows: TGTGCCAGCAGCCGCGGACAGTCCAACTATGGCTACACCTTC. Its translation is CASSRGQSNYGYTF.

This sequence joins TRBV24-1 and TRBJ1-1; no clear D. The CDR3 extends over 17 amino acids. Germline lookup yields CDR1 KGHDR and CDR2 SFDVKD. V lost 12 bases, J lost 2 bases, and 27 bases lay in between. CDR3 sequence (DNA): TGTGCCCCCGTTCGCTCGTTCGTGTGTGGGCCAAACACTGAAGCTTTCTTT. This translates into CAPVRSFVCGPNTEAFF.

The V and J genes are TRBV5-6 and TRBJ1-4; D is undetermined. Germline V lookup: CDR1 SGHDT, CDR2 YYEEEE. The ends were cut back, 0 bases at V and 3 bases at J, with 12 bases in the middle. The CDR3 covers 16 residues. CDR3 amino acids: CASSLVSGTSNEKLFF. The CDR3 DNA sequence: TGTGCCAGCAGCTTGGTCTCAGGCACCTCTAATGAAAAACTGTTTTTT.

CDR3 amino acids: CASSTDGDFGYTF. The CDR3 bases are TGCGCCAGCAGCACGGACGGGGACTTCGGCTACACCTTC. The chain links TRBV5-1 to TRBJ1-2; possible D gene TRBD1, 5 bases. The CDR3 covers 13 residues. Germline CDR1 and CDR2: SGHRS and YFSETQ. With 4 bases removed from V and 8 bases from J, the gap between germline ends came to 15 bases.

V gene TRBV7-2 combines with J gene TRBJ2-5; no clear D. This CDR3 is built from 15 residues. Trimming removed 1 base from V and 1 base from J, with 10 bases in between. Germline CDR1 SGHTA, CDR2 FQGNSA. CDR3 coding DNA: TGTGCCAGCAGCTTAGATCCTCGGTTCCAAGAGACCCAGTACTTC. Protein: CASSLDPRFQETQYF.

The rearrangement uses TRBV3-1 (or the pseudogene TRBV3-2) and TRBJ1-4; TRBD1 aligns across 8 bases. Germline CDR1 reads LGHDT; CDR2 reads YNNKEL (reference sequence). V shed 5 bases, J shed 0 bases, and the junction held 5 bases outside the gene matches. This CDR3 spans 16 amino acids. CDR3 DNA: TGTGCCAGCAGCTACAGGGGGATCGCAACTAATGAAAAACTGTTTTTT. Translated: CASSYRGIATNEKLFF.

This clone was observed a single time. This chain links TRBV6-2 or TRBV6-3 with TRBJ2-2; TRBD2 matches 11 bases. The V and J ends lost 5 bases and 3 bases, in that order; junction bases with no gene match: 5. Germline V gene lookup returns CDR1 MNHEY and CDR2 SVGEGT. The CDR3 length is 16 residues. As DNA, the CDR3 is TGTGCCAGCAGTGTCCTAGCGGGGGGACACACCGGGGAGCTGTTTTTT. This codes for CASSVLAGGHTGELFF.

This clone turned up a few times. This chain connects TRBV6-1 to TRBJ2-2, with a possible D match to TRBD1 (5 bases). The CDR3 has 16 residues. Germline V lookup: CDR1 MNHNS, CDR2 SASEGT. V was cut by 3 bases and J by 4 bases, with 15 bases left in between. The CDR3 coding sequence is TGTGCCAGCAGTGACCGAGCAGGGATAGGCACCGGGGAGCTGTTTTTT. Translating it yields CASSDRAGIGTGELFF.

The chain carries TRBV18 and TRBJ2-4, with 9 nucleotides matching TRBD1. The germline V gene has CDR1 KGHSH and CDR2 LQKENI. V lost 0 bases to trimming and J lost 12 bases; unmatched junction nucleotides: 6. CDR3 size: 14 residues. DNA for the CDR3: TGTGCCAGCTCACCACCCGGGACAGGGCACGCTCAGTACTTC. Translation: CASSPPGTGHAQYF.

The J gene is TRBJ2-7, the V gene TRBV11-2; TRBD2 might be the D (6 bases). Trimming pared 5 bases from V and 6 bases from J, leaving 17 bases between. From germline, CDR1 is SGHAT and CDR2 FQNNGV. The CDR3 contains 14 residues. The CDR3 protein is CASSPAPKGGEQYF. DNA for the CDR3: TGTGCCAGCAGCCCAGCCCCCAAGGGAGGCGAGCAGTACTTC.

This rearrangement joins TRBV9 to TRBJ2-2, with D hard to call. The CDR3 runs 12 residues. V shed 0 bases and J shed 6 bases, with 3 bases lying between them. CDR1 and CDR2 (germline): SGDLS, YYNGEE. The CDR3 coding sequence is TGTGCCAGCAGCGTAGAGCCCGGGGAGCTGTTTTTT. Translation: CASSVEPGELFF. The variable domain in full, completed from reference TRBV9 and TRBJ2-2, reads DSGVTQTPKHLITATGQRVTLRCSPRSGDLSVYWYQQSLDQGLQFLIQYYNGEERAKGNILERFSAQQFPDLHSELNLSSLELGDSALYFCASSVEPGELFFGEGSRLTVL.

The chain is built from TRBV4-2 and TRBJ2-3, with TRBD1 matching over 10 bases. Germline V gene lookup returns CDR1 LGHNA and CDR2 YNFKEQ. With V trimmed by 6 bases and J by 4 bases, 7 bases remained unmatched. The CDR3 totals 15 residues. For the CDR3, the DNA is TGTGCCAGCAGGGTCGGGACAGGGGTAGCAGATACGCAGTATTTT. It is translated as CASRVGTGVADTQYF.

CDR3 protein: CASSLGGGGSFSGANVLTF. CDR3 bases: TGTGCCAGCAGCTTAGGGGGCGGGGGATCCTTCTCTGGGGCCAACGTCCTGACTTTC. This rearrangement joins TRBV7-6 to TRBJ2-6, with TRBD2 matching 7 bases. Trimming took 1 base from V and 0 from J; bases not matched to a gene: 9. Germline values: CDR1 SGHVS, CDR2 FNYEAQ. This CDR3 region has 19 residues.

V gene TRBV28 combines with J gene TRBJ2-2, with D perhaps TRBD2 (6 bases). The V gene lost 8 bases and the J gene lost 0 bases, with 19 bases spanning the gap. Germline CDR1 is MDHEN and CDR2 is SYDVKM. The CDR3 sequence is 17 residues long. CDR3 amino acids: CASGGGVGNANTGELFF. CDR3 DNA: TGTGCCAGCGGTGGCGGGGTTGGCAACGCGAACACCGGGGAGCTGTTTTTT. Based on the CDR3 plus reference TRBV28 and TRBJ2-2, the full variable domain is DVKVTQSSRYLVKRTGEKVFLECVQDMDHENMFWYRQDPGLGLRLIYFSYDVKMKEKGDIPEGYSVSREKKERFSLILESASTNQTSMYLCASGGGVGNANTGELFFGEGSRLTVL.

The chain is built from TRBV9 and TRBJ1-1; D is undetermined. Germline assignment: CDR1 SGDLS and CDR2 YYNGEE. The length of the CDR3 is 14 residues. The V end lost 0 bases, the J end lost 1 base, and 7 bases lay between the germline ends. CDR3: CASSVGGRNTEAFF. CDR3 nucleotides: TGTGCCAGCAGCGTAGGAGGTAGGAACACTGAAGCTTTCTTT.

This chain links TRBV5-6 with TRBJ2-1, with a possible D match to TRBD1 (6 bases). V lost 4 bases and J lost 3, with 14 bases in between. Germline V gene sequence: CDR1 SGHDT, CDR2 YYEEEE. The CDR3 is 15 amino acids. The CDR3 reads CASSPTGQGYNEQFF. The CDR3 bases are TGTGCCAGCAGCCCTACGGGACAAGGCTACAATGAGCAGTTCTTC. Looking up the rest from reference TRBV5-6 and TRBJ2-1 gives the full variable domain: DAGVTQSPTHLIKTRGQQVTLRCSPKSGHDTVSWYQQALGQGPQFIFQYYEEEERQRGNFPDRFSGHQFPNYSSELNVNALLLGDSALYLCASSPTGQGYNEQFFGPGTRLTVL.

The chain links TRBV11-3 to TRBJ2-3; unclear D gene. Germline V gene lookup returns CDR1 SGHNT and CDR2 YENEEA. This CDR3 region has 12 residues. Trimming stripped 5 bases from V and 1 base from J, with 4 bases between. This CDR3 reads CASSLRTDTQYF. Here the CDR3 DNA reads TGTGCCAGCAGCCTCCGCACAGATACGCAGTATTTT.

The rearrangement links TRBV7-8 to TRBJ1-1; D is possibly TRBD1 (5 bases). The CDR3 loop spans 13 amino acids. V was trimmed by 1 base and J by 6 bases, leaving 9 bases between them. CDR1 SGHVS and CDR2 FQNEAQ come from the germline V gene. CDR3 amino acids: CASSLVPGAEAFF. The CDR3 DNA sequence: TGTGCCAGCAGCTTAGTTCCGGGGGCTGAAGCTTTCTTT. Supplemented by reference TRBV7-8 and TRBJ1-1, the full variable domain reads GAGVSQSPRYKVAKRGQDVALRCDPISGHVSLFWYQQALGQGPEFLTYFQNEAQLDKSGLPSDRFFAERPEGSVSTLKIQRTQQEDSAVYLCASSLVPGAEAFFGQGTRLTVV.

The chain is built from TRBV4-2 and TRBJ2-1; 12 bases match TRBD2. With V trimmed by 2 bases and J by 0 bases, 8 bases remained unmatched. This CDR3 is built from 19 residues. Germline CDR1 and CDR2: LGHNA and YNFKEQ. The CDR3 bases are TGTGCCAGCAGCCAATACCTTGGACTAGCGGGGAGCTCCTACAATGAGCAGTTCTTC. Translated, it gives CASSQYLGLAGSSYNEQFF.

This rearrangement joins TRBV20-1 to TRBJ2-2; maybe TRBD1 (5 bases). Germline CDR1 DFQATT, CDR2 SNEGSKA (reference sequence). CDR3 length equals 16 residues. Trimming stripped 3 bases from V and 3 bases from J, with 17 bases between. This CDR3 reads CSASDTRGRHTGELFF. As DNA, the CDR3 is TGCAGTGCTAGTGACACAAGGGGCCGGCACACCGGGGAGCTGTTTTTT.